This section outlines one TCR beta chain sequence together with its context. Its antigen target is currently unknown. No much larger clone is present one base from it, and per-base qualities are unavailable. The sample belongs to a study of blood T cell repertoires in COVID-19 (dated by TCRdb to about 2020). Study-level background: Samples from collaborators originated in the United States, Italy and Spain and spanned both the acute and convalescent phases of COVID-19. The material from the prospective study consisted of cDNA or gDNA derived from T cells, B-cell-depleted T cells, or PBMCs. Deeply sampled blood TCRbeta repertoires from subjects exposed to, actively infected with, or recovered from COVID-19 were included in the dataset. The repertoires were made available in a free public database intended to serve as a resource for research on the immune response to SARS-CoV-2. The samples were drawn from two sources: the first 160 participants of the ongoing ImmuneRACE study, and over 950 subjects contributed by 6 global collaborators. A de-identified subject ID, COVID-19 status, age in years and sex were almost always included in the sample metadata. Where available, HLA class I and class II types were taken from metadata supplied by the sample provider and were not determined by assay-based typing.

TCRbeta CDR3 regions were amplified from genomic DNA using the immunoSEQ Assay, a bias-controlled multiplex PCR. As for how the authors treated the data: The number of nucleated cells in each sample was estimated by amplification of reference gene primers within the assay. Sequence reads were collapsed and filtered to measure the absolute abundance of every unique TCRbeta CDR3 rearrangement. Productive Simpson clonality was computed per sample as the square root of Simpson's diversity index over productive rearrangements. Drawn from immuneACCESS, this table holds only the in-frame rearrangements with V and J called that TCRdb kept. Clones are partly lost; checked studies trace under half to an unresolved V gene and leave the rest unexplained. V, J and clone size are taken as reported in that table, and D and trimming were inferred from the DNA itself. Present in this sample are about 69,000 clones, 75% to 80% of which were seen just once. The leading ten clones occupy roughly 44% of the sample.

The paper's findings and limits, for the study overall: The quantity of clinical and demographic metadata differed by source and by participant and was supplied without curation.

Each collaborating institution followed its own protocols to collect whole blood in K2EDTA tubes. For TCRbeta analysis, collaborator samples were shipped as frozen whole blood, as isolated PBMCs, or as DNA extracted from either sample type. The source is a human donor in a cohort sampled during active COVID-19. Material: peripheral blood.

In nucleotide form, the sequence is TGCGCCAGCAGCCAAGAGAGGGGACAGGGCCGCGAGCAGTACTTC. It is translated as CASSQERGQGREQYF. The rearrangement joined TRBV4-1 to TRBJ2-7; 9 bases in the junction line up with TRBD1. Inclusive of the bounding cysteine and phenylalanine, the CDR3 is 15 residues long. Left in the record is the CDR3 DNA by itself, 45 bases read in frame from the first base. From the germline V gene, CDR1 is MGHRA and CDR2 is YSYEKL. Trimming accounts for 0 bases at V and 6 bases at J, while the number of junction bases matched to no gene is 6.